This is a list of T cell receptor beta chains from one sample in a study of T cell responses to AZD1222 COVID-19 vaccine. Method: immunoSEQ multiplex PCR; TCRdb's copy keeps in-frame clones and lacks some. The sample consists of some 160,000 clones, approximately 91% of them appearing once. The starting material was peripheral blood, obtained 28 days after the second AZD1222 dose. All receptors derive from an adult who received the AZD1222 COVID-19 vaccine. CDR3s include the opening cysteine and the closing phenylalanine or tryptophan. The D gene is left open where the match is weak. Size is stated for part of the rows, as once, few or many counts, or as a class when the clone is expanded.

d_gene	j_gene	abundance	v_gene	CDR3nt	CDR3aa
TRBD1	TRBJ1-2	NA	TRBV10-2	TGCGCCAGCAGAGGGCAGGGGGGCGTAGACTATGGCTACACCTTC	CASRGQGGVDYGYTF
TRBD1	TRBJ2-2	NA	TRBV5-6	TGTGCCAGCAGCTCCCGCCGGGACAGGCCCTTAGGGGGTATCGGGGAGCTGTTTTTT	CASSSRRDRPLGGIGELFF
TRBD1	TRBJ2-5	NA	TRBV11-2	TGTGCCAGCAGCTTGGGACAGGGGTCGAGAGAGACCCAGTACTTC	CASSLGQGSRETQYF
TRBD2	TRBJ2-3	NA	TRBV30	TGTGCCTTGGGACTAGCCACAGATACGCAGTATTTT	CALGLATDTQYF
NA	TRBJ2-7	NA	TRBV9	TGTGCCAGCAGCGTAGGCCCTTGGGACGAGCAGTACTTC	CASSVGPWDEQYF
NA	TRBJ2-3	NA	TRBV5-1	TGCGCCAGCATTAGCGACTCTAGCACAGATACGCAGTATTTT	CASISDSSTDTQYF
NA	TRBJ1-5	NA	TRBV10-3	TGTGCCATCAGTAGGGAGGTAGGGGCCCAGCATTTT	CAISREVGAQHF
TRBD1	TRBJ2-1	NA	TRBV6-6	TGTGCCAGCAGTTGGGACAGGGTTGTTGAGCAGTTCTTC	CASSWDRVVEQFF
NA	TRBJ1-6	once	TRBV6-5	TGTGCCAGCAACCGGGACTATAATTCACCCCTCCACTTT	CASNRDYNSPLHF
NA	TRBJ2-5	NA	TRBV6-1	TGTGCCAGCAGTGAAAGATACCAAGAGACCCAGTACTTC	CASSERYQETQYF
NA	TRBJ2-3	NA	TRBV6-5	TGTGCCAGCACCGCTAGCGCCGTCACAGATACGCAGTATTTT	CASTASAVTDTQYF
TRBD1	TRBJ2-7	NA	TRBV5-1	TGCGCCAGCAGCCAGGGACAGACAAGCTCCTACGAGCAGTACTTC	CASSQGQTSSYEQYF
NA	TRBJ2-1	once	TRBV5-1	TGCGCCAGCAGCTTGCGGTGGGACGGAGATGAGCAGTTCTTC	CASSLRWDGDEQFF
NA	TRBJ2-3	NA	TRBV7-6	TGTGCCAGCAGCTTATTTTCCACAGATACGCAGTATTTT	CASSLFSTDTQYF
TRBD1	TRBJ2-7	NA	TRBV3-1/TRBV3-2	TGTGCCAGCAGCCAAGACTGGACAGGGAGGTACGAGCAGTACTTC	CASSQDWTGRYEQYF
NA	TRBJ1-4	NA	TRBV6-5	TGTGCCAGCTCTGAACAGGGTTCGTCTAATGAAAAACTGTTTTTT	CASSEQGSSNEKLFF
TRBD1	TRBJ1-5	once	TRBV4-1	TGCGCCAGCAGCCAAGATCTAGGGGGCGGGGGAAGCAATCAGCCCCAGCATTTT	CASSQDLGGGGSNQPQHF
NA	TRBJ2-7	NA	TRBV9	TGTGCCAGCAGCCTACGAGATGGGGTAAAATCCTACGAGCAGTACTTC	CASSLRDGVKSYEQYF
NA	TRBJ1-1	once	TRBV11-1	TGTGCCAGCAGCTTAGCGGGGGGCAGAAGAGGCACTGAAGCTTTCTTT	CASSLAGGRRGTEAFF
NA	TRBJ2-7	NA	TRBV19	TGTGCCAGCCGAGGAGAGGTGGCCTACGAGCAGTACTTC	CASRGEVAYEQYF
TRBD1	TRBJ1-6	NA	TRBV23-1	TGCGCCAGCAGTCAATCCGGACAGGGGGCCTATAATTCACCCCTCCACTTT	CASSQSGQGAYNSPLHF
TRBD2	TRBJ2-2	NA	TRBV25-1	TGTGCCAGCAGACCGGGACTAGCGGGAGGCCGAGGGACCGGGGAGCTGTTTTTT	CASRPGLAGGRGTGELFF
NA	TRBJ1-4	NA	TRBV4-1	TGCGCCAGCAGCCAGGGGGGGGATGAAAAACTGTTTTTT	CASSQGGDEKLFF
NA	TRBJ2-5	NA	TRBV5-6	TGTGCCAGCAGCTCTTATTCTCGTTCCCAAGAGACCCAGTACTTC	CASSSYSRSQETQYF
TRBD1	TRBJ2-7	NA	TRBV5-1	TGCGCCAGCAGCTCGGGACAGGGGTTCGAGCAGTACTTC	CASSSGQGFEQYF
NA	TRBJ1-2	NA	TRBV19	TGTGCCAGTAGATTGAGCAGGGACCACTTCGGGGGCTACACCTTC	CASRLSRDHFGGYTF
TRBD1	TRBJ1-2	NA	TRBV3-1/TRBV3-2	TGTGCCAGCAGCCAAGTACCGGGACAGGGGTATGATGGCTACACCTTC	CASSQVPGQGYDGYTF
NA	TRBJ1-2	NA	TRBV6-1	TGTGCCAGCAGTGAAGCGCCAGGACGGTTGAGCTACACCTTC	CASSEAPGRLSYTF
NA	TRBJ1-5	NA	TRBV19	TGTGCCAGTACCCCTTATAGCAATCAGCCCCAGCATTTT	CASTPYSNQPQHF
TRBD1	TRBJ2-7	NA	TRBV7-9	TGTGCCAGCAACCCGGGACAGGGGATCCACGAGCAGTACTTC	CASNPGQGIHEQYF
NA	TRBJ1-1	NA	TRBV5-1	TGCGCCAGCAGCTTGGGTGTGGGAAGTGTGGCTGAAGCTTTCTTT	CASSLGVGSVAEAFF
NA	TRBJ2-7	NA	TRBV6-5	TGTGCCAGCTTGGGTTATGCGGGAAGCTACGAGCAGTACTTC	CASLGYAGSYEQYF